This is a list of T cell receptor beta chains from one sample in a study of blood T cell repertoires in COVID-19. Some clones are missing from TCRdb's copy, which holds only in-frame ones; the method was immunoSEQ multiplex PCR. Among fewer than 200,000 clones, more than 65% were seen once, and the ten largest hold around 8%. Sequenced: peripheral blood. These receptors all come from a woman aged 55-75 years with COVID-19, enrolled during active disease. Both conserved end residues are part of each CDR3. D genes are given only for firm matches. The listing skips clone size in some rows; elsewhere it reads once, few, many or a size class.

j_gene,abundance,d_gene,v_gene,CDR3aa,CDR3nt
TRBJ1-2,.,TRBD1,TRBV5-4,CASSSAGTGTNYGYTF,TGTGCCAGCAGCTCAGCCGGGACAGGGACAAACTATGGCTACACCTTC
TRBJ2-7,.,.,TRBV28,CASNGPVGREQYF,TGTGCCAGCAATGGGCCTGTTGGGAGAGAGCAGTACTTC
TRBJ2-3,.,TRBD2,TRBV28,CASSMTSGGADTQYF,TGTGCCAGCAGTATGACTAGCGGGGGGGCAGATACGCAGTATTTT
TRBJ2-2,.,.,TRBV7-3,CASSTSGTPNTGELFF,TGTGCCAGCAGCACATCCGGGACTCCGAACACCGGGGAGCTGTTTTTT
TRBJ1-4,.,TRBD1,TRBV28,CASSLSTGGREKLFF,TGTGCCAGCAGTTTGTCGACAGGGGGCCGTGAAAAACTGTTTTTT
TRBJ1-2,.,TRBD1,TRBV10-2,CASSDRVPYYGYTF,TGCGCCAGCAGCGACAGGGTACCTTACTATGGCTACACCTTC
TRBJ2-5,once,TRBD2,TRBV30,CAWTLAGQETQYF,TGTGCCTGGACACTAGCGGGACAAGAGACCCAGTACTTC
TRBJ1-5,.,TRBD1,TRBV6-5,CASRRRQGGNQPQHF,TGTGCCAGCAGGCGACGACAGGGGGGTAATCAGCCCCAGCATTTT
TRBJ2-1,few,.,TRBV29-1,CSVEPAPTFYSAAVASSYNEQFF,TGCAGCGTTGAACCTGCCCCGACTTTCTATAGCGCCGCGGTGGCGAGCTCCTACAATGAGCAGTTCTTC
TRBJ1-3,.,.,TRBV3-1/TRBV3-2,CASSPSTAGNTIYF,TGTGCCAGCAGCCCCTCGACAGCTGGAAACACCATATATTTT
TRBJ1-4,few,.,TRBV6-6,CASSAGLVQEKLFF,TGTGCCAGCAGCGCGGGCCTAGTCCAAGAAAAACTGTTTTTT
TRBJ1-1,few,.,TRBV11-2,CASSLSRAEAFF,TGTGCCAGCAGCTTATCACGGGCTGAAGCTTTCTTT
TRBJ1-1,once,.,TRBV5-4,CASSTPESMNTEAFF,TGTGCCAGCAGTACCCCGGAGTCCATGAACACTGAAGCTTTCTTT
TRBJ2-7,once,TRBD2,TRBV11-2,CASRRLAGIYEQYF,TGTGCCAGTAGACGACTAGCGGGTATTTACGAGCAGTACTTC
TRBJ2-6,.,TRBD1,TRBV6-6,CASSRSGTGSGANVLTF,TGTGCCAGCAGTCGATCCGGGACAGGGAGCGGGGCCAACGTCCTGACTTTC
TRBJ2-7,.,.,TRBV6-2/TRBV6-3,CASSYHNYEQYF,TGTGCCAGCAGTTACCACAACTACGAGCAGTACTTC
TRBJ1-2,.,TRBD1,TRBV5-1,CASSLTGGILGYTF,TGCGCCAGCAGCCTGACAGGGGGAATACTTGGCTACACCTTC
TRBJ2-2,.,TRBD2,TRBV5-6,CASRGAGNTGELFF,TGTGCCAGCAGGGGAGCGGGAAATACCGGGGAGCTGTTTTTT
TRBJ2-1,many,TRBD1,TRBV5-6,CACSGTGNTNEQFF,TGTGCCTGCTCGGGGACAGGGAATACCAATGAGCAGTTCTTC
TRBJ2-6,.,.,TRBV19,CASSLTGSGANVLTF,TGTGCCAGTAGTCTGACAGGTTCTGGGGCCAACGTCCTGACTTTC
TRBJ1-6,.,.,TRBV7-3,CASSSTADSPLHF,TGTGCCAGCAGCTCGACAGCCGATTCACCCCTCCACTTT